One sample yielded the 23 T cell receptor beta chains listed below, sequenced in a study of blood T cell repertoires in COVID-19. Some clones are missing from TCRdb's copy, which holds only in-frame ones; the method was immunoSEQ multiplex PCR. Of some 66,000 clones in the sample, roughly 76% were seen once. Sequenced input: peripheral blood. These receptors were collected from an elderly woman with acute or convalescent COVID-19.

The chain joins TRBV3-1 (or the pseudogene TRBV3-2) to TRBJ2-5; TRBD2 agrees at 8 bases. The CDR3 covers 16 residues. Trimming took 1 base from V and 5 from J; bases not matched to a gene: 9. CDR1 is LGHDT, CDR2 YNNKEL, per germline (reference sequence). The CDR3 coding sequence is TGTGCCAGCAGCCAAGGAGCCGGGACTAGAGGTGAGACCCAGTACTTC. Residues: CASSQGAGTRGETQYF.

This clone was found a few times. The chain has TRBV2 and TRBJ1-1; 7 bases are shared with TRBD1. Losses at the gene ends were 6 bases for V and 1 base for J; bases not matched to a gene: 5. Germline V CDR1 and CDR2: SNHLY, FYNNEI. CDR3 length equals 14 residues. DNA for the CDR3: TGTGCCAGCAGCCAGGGACAGTGGAACACTGAAGCTTTCTTT. This gives the protein CASSQGQWNTEAFF.

The chain uses TRBV5-6 and TRBJ2-2, with 8 bases that match TRBD1. CDR3 length: 14 residues. The V gene end was trimmed by 5 bases and the J gene end by 6 bases; junction bases not matched to a gene: 6. Germline-derived CDR1 and CDR2 are SGHDT and YYEEEE. The CDR3 reads CASRGVTGAGELFF. The CDR3 DNA follows: TGTGCCAGCAGAGGGGTGACAGGGGCCGGGGAGCTGTTTTTT. Full variable domain (missing parts from reference TRBV5-6 and TRBJ2-2): DAGVTQSPTHLIKTRGQQVTLRCSPKSGHDTVSWYQQALGQGPQFIFQYYEEEERQRGNFPDRFSGHQFPNYSSELNVNALLLGDSALYLCASRGVTGAGELFFGEGSRLTVL.

V gene TRBV27 combines with J gene TRBJ1-6, with 9 bases lining up with TRBD1. From germline, CDR1 is MNHEY and CDR2 SMNVEV (reference sequence). CDR3 length: 16 residues. J gave up 6 bases and V 2 bases, and 5 bases lay outside the gene matches. The DNA of the CDR3 is TGTGCCAGCAGTTTAGGACAGGGGCGGTTTAATTCACCCCTCCACTTT. Translated, it gives CASSLGQGRFNSPLHF.

The chain links TRBV28 to TRBJ2-7; D perhaps matches TRBD1 (6 bases). The CDR3 runs 15 residues. The germline V gene encodes CDR1 MDHEN and CDR2 SYDVKM. Trimming took 5 bases from V and 1 from J, leaving 15 bases between them. CDR3 sequence: CASSVDSFKSYEQYF. CDR3 coding DNA: TGTGCCAGCAGTGTGGACAGTTTTAAGTCCTACGAGCAGTACTTC.

This clone is a singleton in its sample. The chain employs TRBV2 and TRBJ1-5, with no clear D. V lost 1 base and J 7 bases, leaving 11 bases between the germline ends. Germline CDR1 is SNHLY and CDR2 is FYNNEI. This CDR3 contains 14 residues. For the CDR3, the DNA is TGTGCCAGCAGTGAAGATCGGGGTTTGCAGCCCCAGCATTTT. Amino acids: CASSEDRGLQPQHF.

The chain joins TRBV28 to TRBJ2-1, with 7 bases matching TRBD2. Germline V lookup: CDR1 MDHEN, CDR2 SYDVKM. The CDR3 has 14 amino acids. V lost 5 bases and J lost 5; bases outside the gene matches: 6. This chain's CDR3 is CASSVGGENNEQFF. In nucleotides, the CDR3 is TGTGCCAGCAGTGTGGGAGGGGAAAACAATGAGCAGTTCTTC. The entire variable domain, with the rest obtained from reference TRBV28 and TRBJ2-1, is as follows: DVKVTQSSRYLVKRTGEKVFLECVQDMDHENMFWYRQDPGLGLRLIYFSYDVKMKEKGDIPEGYSVSREKKERFSLILESASTNQTSMYLCASSVGGENNEQFFGPGTRLTVL.

This chain uses TRBV12-3 or TRBV12-4 with TRBJ2-2, with 7 bases fitting TRBD2. V trimming: 6 bases; J trimming: 6 bases; junction bases outside the gene matches: 4. The CDR3 is 13 residues long. In nucleotides, the CDR3 is TGTGCCAGCAGCCCCACTAGCGCCGGGGAGCTGTTTTTT. It yields the protein CASSPTSAGELFF.

The rearrangement links TRBV7-2 to TRBJ2-1; no definite D call. CDR1 is SGHTA and CDR2 is FQGNSA in the germline V gene. V dropped 8 bases and J dropped 4 bases, with 6 bases sitting between them. The CDR3 contains 11 residues. The CDR3 sequence: CASGQYNEQFF. As DNA, the CDR3 is TGTGCCAGCGGTCAGTACAATGAGCAGTTCTTC.

J is TRBJ2-7 and V is TRBV11-2; 7 positions agree with TRBD2. This CDR3 comprises 15 residues. The J segment lost 0 bases and the V segment lost 0 bases, leaving 2 bases of the junction unmatched. Germline V gene lookup returns CDR1 SGHAT and CDR2 FQNNGV. CDR3 DNA: TGTGCCAGCAGCTTAGAAGGGAGGGGCTCCTACGAGCAGTACTTC. This sequence encodes CASSLEGRGSYEQYF.

The genes are TRBV28 and TRBJ1-5, with D possibly matching TRBD1 (5 bases). This CDR3 contains 13 residues. Germline V gene lookup returns CDR1 MDHEN and CDR2 SYDVKM. The V and J ends lost 7 bases and 4 bases respectively, with 11 bases between them. CDR3 sequence reads: CASIGGVNQPQHF. In DNA, the CDR3 is TGTGCCAGCATAGGAGGGGTAAATCAGCCCCAGCATTTT.

CDR3 residues: CASSRGFSSYEQYF. DNA for the CDR3: TGTGCCAGCAGCAGGGGCTTCAGCTCCTACGAGCAGTACTTC. This chain uses TRBV9 with TRBJ2-7, with a weak D call TRBD1 (5 bases). CDR1 and CDR2 from the germline V gene are SGDLS and YYNGEE. The V end was cut by 4 bases, the J end by 0 bases, with 11 bases between. CDR3 length: 14 residues.

The J gene is TRBJ2-7, the V gene TRBV30, with TRBD2 matching 12 bases. V lost 5 bases and J lost 6; bases outside the gene matches: 5. The CDR3 totals 13 residues. CDR1 is GTSNPN and CDR2 is SVGIG in the germline V gene (reference sequence). This CDR3 is CAWDPGLAGEQYF. For the CDR3, the DNA is TGTGCCTGGGATCCGGGACTAGCGGGCGAGCAGTACTTC.

With regard to this clone: Other DNA sequences in the sample encode the same CDR3. The V gene is TRBV5-1, the J gene TRBJ1-1, with D uncertain. CDR3 size: 14 residues. V shed 0 bases and J shed 5 bases, with 11 bases lying between them. Germline CDR1 and CDR2: SGHRS and YFSETQ. The CDR3 sequence is CASSLVAAGTEAFF. In DNA, the CDR3 is TGCGCCAGCAGCTTGGTTGCGGCCGGGACTGAAGCTTTCTTT.

V gene TRBV2 combines with J gene TRBJ2-1, with a possible D match to TRBD2 (5 bases). Germline V gene lookup returns CDR1 SNHLY and CDR2 FYNNEI. This CDR3 comprises 12 residues. V dropped 6 bases and J dropped 5 bases, with 8 bases sitting between them. CDR3 nucleotide sequence: TGTGCCAGCAGGCGGGTTGACAATGAGCAGTTCTTC. The encoded protein is CASRRVDNEQFF.

This sequence joins TRBV12-5 and TRBJ2-5, with a tentative D call TRBD2 (5 bases). Per the germline V gene, CDR1 is LGHNT and CDR2 is FRNRAP. V lost 0 bases to trimming and J lost 4 bases, with 12 bases between them. CDR3 length equals 15 residues. The CDR3 here is CASGLVPIRGETQYF. In DNA form, the CDR3 reads TGTGCTAGTGGTTTGGTACCGATCCGGGGAGAGACCCAGTACTTC.

This clone was counted only a few times. CDR3 protein: CASSLSPNEKLFF. The CDR3 bases are TGTGCCAGCAGCTTGTCTCCTAATGAAAAACTGTTTTTT. The chain links TRBV5-6 to TRBJ1-4, with D uncertain. The CDR3 consists of 13 residues. CDR1 is SGHDT, CDR2 YYEEEE, per germline. V was cut by 1 base and J by 3 bases, with 4 bases left in between. The entire variable domain, with the rest obtained from reference TRBV5-6 and TRBJ1-4, is as follows: DAGVTQSPTHLIKTRGQQVTLRCSPKSGHDTVSWYQQALGQGPQFIFQYYEEEERQRGNFPDRFSGHQFPNYSSELNVNALLLGDSALYLCASSLSPNEKLFFGSGTQLSVL.

The genes are TRBV25-1 and TRBJ2-7; 7 nucleotides line up with TRBD1. The germline V gene has CDR1 MGHDK and CDR2 SYGVNS. The CDR3 totals 13 residues. The trim removed 6 bases at V and 5 bases at J, leaving 7 bases unmatched. The CDR3 DNA reads as TGTGCCAGCAGAGAGACAGGGCTCCACGAGCAGTACTTC. It specifies CASRETGLHEQYF.

This clone was counted a single time. The CDR3 DNA reads as TGCAGCGTTGAAGAATTAGCGGGAGGGCCCTATGAGCAGTTCTTC. Translation gives CSVEELAGGPYEQFF. V usage is TRBV29-1 and J usage is TRBJ2-1; 11 nucleotides line up with TRBD2. Unmatched junction bases numbered 6, after V lost 0 bases and J lost 8 bases. In germline, CDR1 is SQVTM, CDR2 ANQGSEA. This CDR3 contains 15 residues.

The J gene is TRBJ2-3, the V gene TRBV11-2; D is possibly TRBD2 (6 bases). This CDR3 has 14 residues. CDR1 is SGHAT, CDR2 FQNNGV, per germline. Trimming cost V 5 bases and J 1 base, with 10 bases left between them. The CDR3 DNA reads TGTGCCAGCAGCCTTAGCGGAGGCACAGATACGCAGTATTTT. It is translated as CASSLSGGTDTQYF.

This clone was seen only a few times. The J gene is TRBJ2-1, the V gene TRBV3-1 (or the pseudogene TRBV3-2); a weak D match, TRBD2 (6 bases). V was cut by 4 bases and J by 2 bases, with 15 bases left in between. From germline, CDR1 is LGHDT and CDR2 YNNKEL (reference sequence). The CDR3 sequence is 16 residues long. CDR3 loop: CASSPMEGPAYNEQFF. CDR3 bases: TGTGCCAGCAGCCCCATGGAGGGACCGGCCTACAATGAGCAGTTCTTC.

The V call is TRBV10-1, the J call TRBJ1-2, with D maybe TRBD1 (6 bases). Trimming shortened V by 7 bases and J by 8 bases, and 20 bases separated the two germline ends. This CDR3 is 14 amino acids long. Germline V gene lookup returns CDR1 WNHNN and CDR2 SYGVQD (reference sequence). The CDR3 DNA follows: TGCGCCAGCAAGGACTCTATACAGGGTTACGGCTACACCTTC. Residues: CASKDSIQGYGYTF.

The chain is built from TRBV6-5 and TRBJ1-2; TRBD1 aligns across 7 bases. The CDR3 contains 14 residues. The V segment lost 10 bases and the J segment 0 bases; nucleotides outside the gene matches: 8. Germline-derived CDR1 and CDR2 are MNHEY and SVGAGI. This chain's CDR3 is CATQGDTTNYGYTF. The CDR3 DNA is TGTGCCACCCAGGGGGATACCACTAACTATGGCTACACCTTC.